This T cell receptor beta chain is from a study of blood T cell repertoires in COVID-19. The wider study: In each case, the material was cDNA or gDNA derived from T cells, B-cell-depleted T cells, or PBMCs.

Original handling: Quantification of nucleated cells was approximated via reference gene primer amplification. The data were produced by immunoSEQ multiplex PCR, yet TCRdb's version contains in-frame clones alone and is incomplete. V and J calls and clone size are those listed in that table; D and trimming were worked out from the DNA. The sample holds around 99,000 clones, around nine tenths seen once. From germline, CDR1 is SGHVS and CDR2 FQNEAQ. There are 15 residues in the CDR3. Deletions cut 1 base from V and 5 bases from J, with 14 bases between. The gene calls are TRBV7-8 and TRBJ2-5, with D possibly TRBD1 on 6 matching bases. Sequenced: peripheral blood. This TCR was recovered from a woman in her thirties with acute or convalescent COVID-19. CDR3 protein: CASSLGWGRMETQYF. CDR3 coding DNA: TGTGCCAGCAGCTTAGGATGGGGGCGCATGGAGACCCAGTACTTC.